This TCR beta chain is drawn from a study of Ad26.COV2.S vaccination and SARS-CoV-2 variants. This CDR3 is 13 amino acids long. The germline V gene has CDR1 SGHTA and CDR2 FQGTGA. V was clipped by 4 bases and J by 7 bases, with 13 bases between them. The treatment denotes: 15 to 20 received Ad26.COV2.S at low or high dose, single or two shots; 5 received placebo; per-sample allocation not given. Specimens were obtained on day 63 following the first vaccine or placebo injection. The administered vaccine (an Ad26 vector) expressed Wuhan-strain SARS-CoV-2 spike. Method: immunoSEQ multiplex PCR; TCRdb's copy keeps in-frame clones and lacks some. The sample lists 300,000 to 400,000 clones, over 75% occurring once.

The chain is built from TRBV7-3 and TRBJ1-1; D ambiguous. The sequences come from peripheral blood, collected in a trial of Ad26.COV2.S vaccine versus placebo. The clonotype was recovered from a person aged 18-60 years who received the Ad26.COV2.S COVID-19 vaccine or a placebo. The CDR3 DNA follows: TGTGCCAGCAGCTCGGCCGGAGGGAGTGAAGCTTTCTTT. Amino acid sequence: CASSSAGGSEAFF.